The 8 T cell receptor beta chains below come from one sample, sequenced in a study of tumor-infiltrating lymphocytes in primary liver carcinoma. The authors made TCR beta cDNA from approximately 490 ng total RNA with a constant-region primer. Library construction for TCR beta comprised three nested multiplex PCR rounds performed with slightly modified ARM-PCR. TRBV1-TRBV30 forward primers paired with a C-beta reverse primer drove the first two PCR rounds, about 10 cycles each. Each CDR3 protein is one row after TCRdb ran MiXCR on the multiplex PCR reads. The table includes fewer than 200,000 distinct CDR3 sequences, approximately 86% detected once. From unsorted bulk tissue weighing roughly 18-30 mg, DNA and RNA were co-extracted. Material for sequencing was tumor tissue from primary liver carcinoma. The receptors come from a man aged 35-49 years with primary liver carcinoma and hepatitis B virus infection.

V usage is TRBV7-3 and J usage is TRBJ2-7; D possibly corresponds to TRBD2 (5 bases). V gave up 4 bases and J gave up 3 bases, with 16 bases separating them. CDR3 length equals 15 residues. Per germline, CDR1 SGHTA and CDR2 FQGTGA. The CDR3 sequence is CASSSSGISDYEQYF. CDR3 nucleotide sequence: TGTGCCAGCAGCTCCTCGGGGATTAGCGACTACGAGCAGTACTTC.

Only a few counts were recorded for this clonotype. A clone one base away is much larger, so this may be a read error. The V call is TRBV6-1, the J call TRBJ2-7; D is ambiguous. V shed 3 bases and J shed 6 bases, with 12 bases lying between them. The germline V gene has CDR1 MNHNS and CDR2 SASEGT. The CDR3 covers 13 residues. CDR3 DNA sequence: TGTGCCAGCAGTGAGTGGGATGCAGGCGAGCAGTACTTC. Translation: CASSEWDAGEQYF.

With respect to this clonotype: Mismatch with germline at one junction end may stem from a read error. This chain uses TRBV11-2 with TRBJ1-2; possibly TRBD1 for D (6 bases). CDR1 and CDR2 (germline): SGHAT, FQNNGV. This CDR3 is 18 amino acids long. The CDR3: CASSRSSGTWGAGDGYTF. The CDR3 DNA reads TGTGCTAGCAGCCGGTCCTCCGGGACATGGGGCGCTGGGGATGGCTACACCTTC.

About this clonotype itself: A much bigger clone sits one base away, suggesting this may be a read error. The CDR3 spells CASNFGGVGHEKLFF. The DNA for the CDR3 is TGTGCCAGCAACTTCGGAGGCGTCGGGCACGAAAAACTGTTTTTT. V gene TRBV5-6 combines with J gene TRBJ1-4; the D is unclear. Germline V gives CDR1 SGHDT, CDR2 YYEEEE. The V gene lost 6 bases and the J gene lost 8 bases, with 20 bases spanning the gap. The CDR3 loop spans 15 amino acids.

Of note for this clonotype: The junction and the germline gene differ at one end; a read error may be behind it. The chain couples TRBV29-1 to TRBJ2-1; 7 bases fit TRBD2. CDR3 length equals 17 residues. In germline, CDR1 is SQVTM, CDR2 ANQGSEA. In DNA, the CDR3 is TGCAGCGTTGAAGGGAGGAGCCTAGCGGATATCTACAATGAGCAGTTTTTC. It encodes CSVEGRSLADIYNEQFF.

With respect to this clonotype: The junction departs from germline at one end; a sequencing error may be responsible. This chain joins TRBV6-5 and TRBJ2-7; possible D gene TRBD1, 5 bases. The CDR3 is 15 residues long. Germline V gene sequence: CDR1 MNHEY, CDR2 SVGAGI. CDR3 amino acids: CASTYSPQGGYEQYF. CDR3 DNA sequence: TGTGCCAGCACTTACTCGCCCCAGGGTGGCTACGAGCAGTACTTT.

About this clonotype: At one of its ends the junction is not consistent with the germline gene, which may arise from a read error. The chain carries TRBV6-2 or TRBV6-3 and TRBJ2-7; D not certain. Germline loops: CDR1 MNHEY, CDR2 SVGEGT. The CDR3 runs 14 residues. In DNA form, the CDR3 reads TGTGCCAGCAGTTACTCCTCCATCACCTACGAGCAGTACTTT. Its protein is CASSYSSITYEQYF.

This clonotype was seen at least ten times. The CDR3 DNA reads TGTGCCAGCAGTACCGCCTACGAGCAGTACTTC. It is translated as CASSTAYEQYF. This chain links TRBV6-2 or TRBV6-3 with TRBJ2-7; D is ambiguous. Trimming cost V 5 bases and J 2 bases, with 4 bases left between them. Germline-derived CDR1 and CDR2 are MNHEY and SVGEGT. The CDR3 contains 11 residues.